Described below is a single T cell receptor (beta chain) sequence and its context. Per the study methods: Estimation of nucleated cell counts relied on the amplification of reference gene primers. Assay: immunoSEQ multiplex PCR; the TCRdb copy retains only in-frame clones and omits some. That table furnishes V, J and clone size, whereas the DNA furnished D and trimming. Among more than 150,000 clones listed, 90% to 95% were seen once. Germline V CDR1 and CDR2: SGHRS, YFSETQ. The length of the CDR3 is 16 residues. Trimming cost V 0 bases and J 0 bases, with 11 bases left between them. This record belongs to a study of blood T cell repertoires in COVID-19. As for the study in general: Samples of COVID-19 (acute and convalescent) were obtained from the United States, Italy and Spain. The analysed material was cDNA or gDNA that came from T cells, B-cell-depleted T cells, or PBMCs.

Seattle cases were enrolled at active infection and followed longitudinally. The source of this sequence is a man aged 25-45 years with COVID-19, enrolled during active disease. The chain carries TRBV5-1 and TRBJ2-3; D gene ambiguous. The specimen was peripheral blood. The CDR3 loop is CASSLAWRSSTDTQYF. The CDR3 DNA is TGCGCCAGCAGCTTGGCCTGGCGGTCGAGCACAGATACGCAGTATTTT.